The 20 T cell receptor beta chains reported below all come from one sample, sequenced in a study of regulatory T cells in long-lasting Graves disease (dated by TCRdb to the early 2020s). The library was generated by multiplex PCR. Instrument used: Illumina HiSeq 4000. CDR3 regions were amplified by Arm-PCR with iRepertoire HTBI primers to construct TCR beta libraries. Starting from the raw public reads, TCRdb applied fastp trimming at Q25, assembled clones with MiXCR and retained in-frame beta chains. Each CDR3 protein appears once, grouped with its most common genes and DNA. In all, the sample holds approximately 400,000 distinct CDR3 sequences, and under 15% of those were seen once. Of the sample, around 15% is held by the ten largest clones. This specimen's time point label, interpreted: newly diagnosed GD, antithyroid drugs for less than 3 months. For both TCR sequencing and RNA sequencing, RNA was extracted from PBMCs in TRIzol.

The same sample was also studied in work on T cells in Graves' hyperthyroidism and ophthalmopathy.

Here the sequenced sample was peripheral blood mononuclear cells (PBMCs), taken at new diagnosis, from a patient treated with antithyroid drugs. All receptors derive from a woman in her twenties or thirties with Graves disease. Donor details come from another sample of the same person, matched by shared clones.

The sample holds many counts of this clonotype. The chain recombines TRBV6-1 with TRBJ2-3, with D uncertain. The length of the CDR3 is 13 residues. Trimming shortened V by 7 bases and J by 1 base, and 9 bases separated the two germline ends. CDR1 and CDR2 (germline): MNHNS, SASEGT. CDR3 amino acids: CASIGYRTDTQYF. CDR3 nucleotides: TGTGCCAGCATTGGGTATCGCACAGATACGCAGTATTTT.

Many counts were recorded for this clonotype. The gene calls are TRBV11-1 and TRBJ2-3, with 14 nucleotides matching TRBD2. CDR3 length: 17 amino acids. The V and J ends lost 3 bases and 4 bases, in that order; junction bases with no gene match: 6. Germline V CDR1 and CDR2: SGHAT, FQDESV (reference sequence). The CDR3 nucleotides are TGTGCCAGCAGCTTGCCGACTAGCGGGAGGGACCCAGATACGCAGTATTTT. It translates to CASSLPTSGRDPDTQYF.

Concerning this clonotype itself: A read error may explain this, as a much larger clone is one base away. Since no conserved phenylalanine or tryptophan closes the CDR3, a read error is the likely cause. The chain employs TRBV29-1 and TRBJ2-7; D might be TRBD1 or TRBD2, each matching 5 bases. In germline, CDR1 is SQVTM, CDR2 ANQGSEA. The CDR3 length is 14 residues. Deletions cut 8 bases from V and 0 bases from J, with 17 bases between. CDR3 sequence reads: CSLIRDLSSYEQYL. In DNA form, the CDR3 reads TGCAGCCTTATCCGGGACCTGAGCTCCTACGAGCAGTACCTC.

A few counts support this clonotype. The V gene is TRBV5-6, the J gene TRBJ2-7; 9 bases match TRBD2. Germline lookup yields CDR1 SGHDT and CDR2 YYEEEE. Trimming took 2 bases from V and 3 from J; bases not matched to a gene: 12. The CDR3 spans 17 residues. The CDR3 DNA reads TGTGCCAGCAGCTTTGGGCTCTCTGCGGGGGGGCGCTACGAGCAGTACTTC. It codes for CASSFGLSAGGRYEQYF.

In its sample, this clonotype was seen a few times. This sequence joins TRBV19 and TRBJ1-1; no reliable D call. The germline V gene has CDR1 LNHDA and CDR2 SQIVND (reference sequence). This CDR3 has 13 amino acids. The V end was cut by 10 bases, the J end by 0 bases, with 12 bases between. DNA of the CDR3: TGTGCCACCGGGCGGGTACTGAACACTGAAGCTTTCTTT. Protein sequence: CATGRVLNTEAFF.

This clonotype has a count of ten or more. The chain recombines TRBV28 with TRBJ2-1; 11 bases match TRBD2. CDR3 length equals 15 residues. V lost 4 bases and J lost 9; bases outside the gene matches: 8. Germline CDR1 is MDHEN and CDR2 is SYDVKM. CDR3 sequence reads: CASSSPSGRSGEQFF. CDR3 bases: TGTGCCAGCAGTTCCCCTAGCGGGAGGTCGGGTGAGCAGTTCTTC.

This clonotype was detected ten times or more. The rearrangement links TRBV20-1 to TRBJ2-7, with D perhaps matching TRBD1 (5 bases). The CDR3 length is 12 residues. The V gene's germline CDR1 is DFQATT and CDR2 SNEGSKA (reference sequence). V lost 6 bases and J lost 6, with 15 bases in between. CDR3 sequence (DNA): TGCAGTGCGCCACGGACATCCGGCGAGCAGTACTTC. This translates into CSAPRTSGEQYF.

This clonotype was found a few times. This rearrangement joins TRBV20-1 to TRBJ2-7; TRBD2 aligns across 12 bases. CDR1 is DFQATT and CDR2 is SNEGSKA in the germline V gene (reference sequence). The CDR3 is 17 residues long. V trimming: 3 bases; J trimming: 3 bases; junction bases outside the gene matches: 12. In nucleotides, the CDR3 is TGCAGTGCTAGTGCCCTAATGACTAGCGGGAGTAACTACGAGCAGTACTTC. It codes for CSASALMTSGSNYEQYF.

This clonotype was recorded a few times. The J gene is TRBJ2-3, the V gene TRBV27; 9 nucleotides align to TRBD2. The CDR3 runs to 15 residues. V shed 3 bases, J shed 4 bases, and the junction held 5 bases outside the gene matches. Germline loops: CDR1 MNHEY, CDR2 SMNVEV (reference sequence). For the CDR3, the DNA is TGTGCCAGCAGTTTGCGCGGGAGGGCCCCAGATACGCAGTATTTT. Protein product: CASSLRGRAPDTQYF.

This sequence joins TRBV6-5 and TRBJ2-7; possibly TRBD2 for D (5 bases). Trimming took 0 bases from V and 6 from J, leaving 12 bases between them. The CDR3 sequence is 14 residues long. Germline values: CDR1 MNHEY, CDR2 SVGAGI. The CDR3 spells CASSYSRASPEQYF. The CDR3 DNA is TGTGCCAGCAGTTACTCGAGGGCTAGCCCCGAGCAGTACTTC.

This clonotype was seen a few times. This chain connects TRBV7-2 to TRBJ1-3, with D unclear. Germline V gene lookup returns CDR1 SGHTA and CDR2 FQGNSA. The ends were cut back, 1 base at V and 0 bases at J, with 7 bases in the middle. This CDR3 spans 15 amino acids. CDR3: CASSLGGNSGNTIYF. The CDR3 bases are TGTGCCAGCAGCTTAGGAGGGAACTCTGGAAACACCATATATTTT. The complete variable domain, with remaining parts taken from reference TRBV7-2 and TRBJ1-3, reads GAGVSQSPSNKVTEKGKDVELRCDPISGHTALYWYRQSLGQGLEFLIYFQGNSAPDKSGLPSDRFSAERTGGSVSTLTIQRTQQEDSAVYLCASSLGGNSGNTIYFGEGSWLTVV.

CDR3 DNA: TGCAGTGCTGCCTTTGGTTACGAGCAGTACTTC. It specifies CSAAFGYEQYF. The chain carries TRBV20-1 and TRBJ2-7; D gene ambiguous. The CDR3 covers 11 residues. CDR1 is DFQATT and CDR2 is SNEGSKA in the germline V gene (reference sequence). Trimming took off 5 bases at V and 4 bases at J, with 9 bases between the two ends.

This clonotype occurred many times. The chain employs TRBV6-2 or TRBV6-3 and TRBJ2-7; 9 positions agree with TRBD2. Germline V CDR1 and CDR2: MNHEY, SVGEGT. The CDR3 runs to 14 residues. V lost 2 bases to trimming and J lost 7 bases; unmatched junction nucleotides: 6. CDR3 DNA: TGTGCCAGCAGTTACGAGCTAGCGGGGTGGGAGCAGTACTTC. This gives the protein CASSYELAGWEQYF.

This clonotype was seen at least ten times. The chain couples TRBV3-1 to TRBJ2-7; D might be TRBD1 (5 bases). Germline values: CDR1 LGHDT, CDR2 YNNKEL (reference sequence). The CDR3 extends over 12 amino acids. Trimming left V 2 bases short and J 3 bases short, with 5 bases between. CDR3 nucleotide sequence: TGTGCCAGCAGCCAAAGGGGCTACGAGCAGTACTTC. This codes for CASSQRGYEQYF.

This clonotype showed up many times. The chain combines TRBV25-1 with TRBJ2-6, with D uncertain. Germline loops: CDR1 MGHDK, CDR2 SYGVNS. V lost 5 bases to trimming and J lost 1 base, with 9 bases between them. This CDR3 is built from 15 residues. The CDR3 sequence is CASSKVGSGANVLTF. The CDR3 nucleotides read TGTGCCAGCAGTAAGGTGGGGTCTGGGGCCAACGTCCTGACTTTC. The complete variable domain, with remaining parts taken from reference TRBV25-1 and TRBJ2-6, reads EADIYQTPRYLVIGTGKKITLECSQTMGHDKMYWYQQDPGMELHLIHYSYGVNSTEKGDLSSESTVSRIRTEHFPLTLESARPSHTSQYLCASSKVGSGANVLTFGAGSRLTVL.

This sequence joins TRBV25-1 and TRBJ2-5; possibly TRBD1 or TRBD2 for D (5 bases each). CDR1 is MGHDK, CDR2 SYGVNS, per germline. V was pared by 7 bases and J by 4 bases, with 10 bases between. The CDR3 extends over 12 amino acids. The CDR3 coding sequence is TGTGCCAGCAAGGGGCGGGCAGAGACCCAGTACTTC. Amino acids: CASKGRAETQYF.

This clonotype was recorded many times. The chain recombines TRBV20-1 with TRBJ2-1; possibly TRBD2 for D (5 bases). The V and J ends lost 2 bases and 8 bases respectively, with 19 bases between them. The V gene's germline CDR1 is DFQATT and CDR2 SNEGSKA (reference sequence). The CDR3 loop spans 15 amino acids. The CDR3 region is CSARFLGLAGYEQFF. The CDR3 DNA is TGCAGTGCTAGATTCCTTGGGCTCGCGGGCTATGAGCAGTTCTTC.

In its sample, this clonotype was seen many times. The chain carries TRBV20-1 and TRBJ2-3; D is ambiguous. Trimming pared 3 bases from V and 2 bases from J, leaving 15 bases between. The CDR3 is made up of 15 amino acids. From germline, CDR1 is DFQATT and CDR2 SNEGSKA (reference sequence). The CDR3 DNA reads TGCAGTGCTAGCCCCCCTACGGGCTCCACAGATACGCAGTATTTT. This sequence encodes CSASPPTGSTDTQYF.

The rearrangement links TRBV4-1 to TRBJ2-1; TRBD2 aligns across 10 bases. Germline CDR1 and CDR2: MGHRA and YSYEKL. V shed 3 bases, J shed 0 bases, and the junction held 8 bases outside the gene matches. The CDR3 totals 18 residues. CDR3 DNA: TGCGCCAGCAGCCAGGAGGGGGCTAGCGGGAGCTCCTACAATGAGCAGTTCTTC. This gives the protein CASSQEGASGSSYNEQFF.

The chain employs TRBV5-5 and TRBJ2-7; the match to TRBD2 covers 8 bases. CDR1 and CDR2 from the germline V gene are SGHKS and YYEKEE (reference sequence). The V and J ends lost 5 bases and 0 bases, in that order; junction bases with no gene match: 7. This CDR3 has 15 amino acids. CDR3 in amino acids: CASRVGLAGSYEQYF. DNA of the CDR3: TGTGCCAGCAGGGTGGGGCTAGCGGGCTCCTACGAGCAGTACTTC.